This TCR beta chain came from a study of metastatic and nonmetastatic thyroid tumors. As for the study in general: Repertoire comparisons spanned blood and tumor or nodule tissue from malignant and benign thyroid patients.

Thyroid surgery had not been preceded by any treatment in any patient. Source study methods: Clinicopathological groups differed in CDR3, with these differences serving to build a distant-metastasis classifier for papillary thyroid cancer. TCRdb reassembled clones from the PCR reads with MiXCR. V and J calls and clone size were set by TCRdb, not the authors. The sample has 30,000 to 35,000 clones, about 16% seen once. There are many counts of this clone. CDR3 length equals 13 residues. Trimming took 7 bases from V and 0 from J, leaving 12 bases between them. CDR1 is DFQATT, CDR2 SNEGSKA, per germline (reference sequence).

Source material: blood. This sequence was found in a female donor with papillary thyroid cancer or a benign thyroid nodule (not recorded which). Some clones in this sample may be carry-over from other donors' samples. The rearrangement links TRBV20-1 to TRBJ1-2; D ambiguous. In DNA form, the CDR3 reads TGCAGTGTTGTAGATTACTCTAACTATGGCTACACCTTC. Translation: CSVVDYSNYGYTF.